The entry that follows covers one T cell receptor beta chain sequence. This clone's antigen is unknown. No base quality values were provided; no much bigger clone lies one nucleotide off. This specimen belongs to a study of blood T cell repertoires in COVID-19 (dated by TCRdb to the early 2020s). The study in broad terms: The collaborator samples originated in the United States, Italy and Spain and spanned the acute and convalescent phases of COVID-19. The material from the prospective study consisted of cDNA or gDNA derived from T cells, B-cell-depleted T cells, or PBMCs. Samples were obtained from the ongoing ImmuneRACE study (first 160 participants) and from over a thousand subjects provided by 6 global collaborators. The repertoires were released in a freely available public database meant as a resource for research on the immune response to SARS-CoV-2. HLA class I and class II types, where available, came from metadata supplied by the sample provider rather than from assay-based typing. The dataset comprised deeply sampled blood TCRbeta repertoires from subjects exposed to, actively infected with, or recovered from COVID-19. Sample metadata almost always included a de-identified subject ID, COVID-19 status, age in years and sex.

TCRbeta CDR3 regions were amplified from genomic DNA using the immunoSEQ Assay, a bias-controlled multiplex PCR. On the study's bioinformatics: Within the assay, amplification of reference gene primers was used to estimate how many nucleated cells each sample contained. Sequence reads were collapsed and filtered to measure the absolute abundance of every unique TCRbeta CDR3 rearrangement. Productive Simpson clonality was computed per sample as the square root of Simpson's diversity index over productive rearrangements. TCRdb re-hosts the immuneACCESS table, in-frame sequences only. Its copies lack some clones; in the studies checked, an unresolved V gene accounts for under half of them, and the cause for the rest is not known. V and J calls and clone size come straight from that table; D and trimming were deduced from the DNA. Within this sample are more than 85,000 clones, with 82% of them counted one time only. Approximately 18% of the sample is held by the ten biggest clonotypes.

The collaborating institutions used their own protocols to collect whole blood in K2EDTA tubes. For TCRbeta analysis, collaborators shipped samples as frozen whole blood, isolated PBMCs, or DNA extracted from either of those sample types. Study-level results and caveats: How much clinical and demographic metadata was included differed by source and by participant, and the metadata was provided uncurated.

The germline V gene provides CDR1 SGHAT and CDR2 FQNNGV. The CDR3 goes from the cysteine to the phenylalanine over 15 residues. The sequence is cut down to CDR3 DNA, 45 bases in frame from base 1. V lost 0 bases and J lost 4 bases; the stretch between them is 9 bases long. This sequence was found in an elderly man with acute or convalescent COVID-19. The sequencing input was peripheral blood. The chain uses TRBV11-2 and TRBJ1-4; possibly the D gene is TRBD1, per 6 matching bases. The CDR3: CASSLETGRNEKLFF. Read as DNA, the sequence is TGTGCCAGCAGCTTAGAGACAGGTCGTAATGAAAAACTGTTTTTT.